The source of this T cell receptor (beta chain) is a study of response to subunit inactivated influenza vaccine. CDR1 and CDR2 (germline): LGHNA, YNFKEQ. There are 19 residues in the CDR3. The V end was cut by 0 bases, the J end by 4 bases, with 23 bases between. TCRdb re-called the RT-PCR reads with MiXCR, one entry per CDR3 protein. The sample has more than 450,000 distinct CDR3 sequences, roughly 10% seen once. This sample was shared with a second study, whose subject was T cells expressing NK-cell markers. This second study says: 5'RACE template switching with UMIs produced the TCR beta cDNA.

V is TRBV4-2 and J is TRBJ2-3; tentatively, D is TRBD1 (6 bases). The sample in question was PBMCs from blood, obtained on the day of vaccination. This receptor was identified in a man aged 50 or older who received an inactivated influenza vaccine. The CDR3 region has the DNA TGTGCCAGCAGCCAAGATCTAACTATAGGCAGGGGAGCAGCAGATACGCAGTATTTT. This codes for CASSQDLTIGRGAADTQYF.